The clone carrying this TCR beta chain came up once. Its antigen is not known. Isolated RNA was reverse transcribed into cDNA used as the sequencing template. The table came from immunoSEQ multiplex PCR; TCRdb's copy has only in-frame clones and leaves some out. The sample has some 190,000 clones, about 51% seen once; the top ten hold 10%. This CDR3 region has 15 residues. Germline V CDR1 and CDR2: LGHNA, YSLEER. Deletions cut 5 bases from V and 8 bases from J, with 16 bases between. This record belongs to a study of CD8+ T cells in alopecia areata. Turning to the study itself: Each of the treated patients was given oral tofacitinib, 5 to 10 mg twice daily, for moderate-to-severe alopecia areata.

Sample treatment: oral pan-JAK inhibitor, 5-10 mg twice daily. Study-level findings and limits: Scalp and blood retained many expanded lesional clones during tofacitinib.

V usage is TRBV4-3 and J usage is TRBJ1-6, with a possible D match to TRBD1 (6 bases). The source of this sequence is a human donor with alopecia areata. The sample here was CD8+ T cells sorted from blood, taken around week 54, from a patient treated with tofacitinib. The CDR3 region has the DNA TGCGCCAGCAGCTTACTCACAGGGTTGGATTCACCCCTCCACTTT. Translated: CASSLLTGLDSPLHF.